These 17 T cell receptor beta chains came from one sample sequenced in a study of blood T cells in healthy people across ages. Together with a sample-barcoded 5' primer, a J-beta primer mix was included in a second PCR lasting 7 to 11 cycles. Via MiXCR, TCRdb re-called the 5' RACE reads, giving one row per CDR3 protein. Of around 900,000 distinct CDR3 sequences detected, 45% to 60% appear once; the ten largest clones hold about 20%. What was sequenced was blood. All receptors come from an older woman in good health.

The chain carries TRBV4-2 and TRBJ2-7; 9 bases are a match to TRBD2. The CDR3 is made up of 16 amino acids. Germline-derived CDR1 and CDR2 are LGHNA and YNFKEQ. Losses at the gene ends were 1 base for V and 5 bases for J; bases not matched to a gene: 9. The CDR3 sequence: CASSQAPSGTFHEQYF. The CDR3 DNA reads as TGTGCCAGCAGCCAAGCTCCTAGCGGGACATTCCACGAGCAGTACTTC.

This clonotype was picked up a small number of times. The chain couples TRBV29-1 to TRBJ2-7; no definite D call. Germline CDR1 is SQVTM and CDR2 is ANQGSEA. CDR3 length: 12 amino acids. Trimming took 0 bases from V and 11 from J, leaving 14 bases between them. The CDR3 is CSVEENGQKKYF. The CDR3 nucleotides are TGCAGCGTTGAAGAAAATGGGCAAAAGAAGTACTTC.

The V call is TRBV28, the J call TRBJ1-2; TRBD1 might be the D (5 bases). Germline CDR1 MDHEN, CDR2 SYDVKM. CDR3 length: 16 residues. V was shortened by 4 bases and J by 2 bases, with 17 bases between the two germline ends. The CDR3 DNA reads TGTGCCAGCAGTTCGTGGAGAACAGGCCGGAACTATGGCTACACCTTC. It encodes CASSSWRTGRNYGYTF.

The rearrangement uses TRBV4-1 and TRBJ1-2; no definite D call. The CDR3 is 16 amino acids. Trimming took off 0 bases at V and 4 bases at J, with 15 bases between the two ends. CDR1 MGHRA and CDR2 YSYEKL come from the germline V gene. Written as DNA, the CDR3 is TGCGCCAGCAGCCAAGATTCCGGGCCCTCCCCCTATGGCTACACCTTC. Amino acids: CASSQDSGPSPYGYTF.

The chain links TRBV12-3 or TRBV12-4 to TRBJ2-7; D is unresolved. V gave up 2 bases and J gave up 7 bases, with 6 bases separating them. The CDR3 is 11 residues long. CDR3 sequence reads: CASSLFWEQYF. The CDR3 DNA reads TGTGCCAGCAGTTTATTTTGGGAGCAGTACTTC.

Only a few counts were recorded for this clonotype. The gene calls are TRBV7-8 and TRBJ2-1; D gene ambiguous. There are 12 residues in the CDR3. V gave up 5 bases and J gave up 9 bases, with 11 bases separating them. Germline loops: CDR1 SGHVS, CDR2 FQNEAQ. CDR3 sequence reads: CASSGPRGEQFF. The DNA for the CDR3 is TGTGCCAGCAGCGGACCTCGCGGTGAGCAGTTCTTC. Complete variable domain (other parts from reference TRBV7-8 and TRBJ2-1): GAGVSQSPRYKVAKRGQDVALRCDPISGHVSLFWYQQALGQGPEFLTYFQNEAQLDKSGLPSDRFFAERPEGSVSTLKIQRTQQEDSAVYLCASSGPRGEQFFGPGTRLTVL.

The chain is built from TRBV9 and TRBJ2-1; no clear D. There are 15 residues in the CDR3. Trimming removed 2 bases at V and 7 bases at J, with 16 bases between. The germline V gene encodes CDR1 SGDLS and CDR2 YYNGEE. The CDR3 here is CASSVQPSSRNEQFF. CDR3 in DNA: TGTGCCAGCAGCGTTCAGCCATCCAGCAGGAATGAGCAGTTCTTC.

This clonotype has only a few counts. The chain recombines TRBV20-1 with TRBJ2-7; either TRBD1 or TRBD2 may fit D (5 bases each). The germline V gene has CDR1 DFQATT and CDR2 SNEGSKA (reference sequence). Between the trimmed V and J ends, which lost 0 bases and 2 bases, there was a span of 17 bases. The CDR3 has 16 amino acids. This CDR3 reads CSARESRGGIAYEQYF. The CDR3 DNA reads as TGCAGTGCTAGAGAGTCGAGGGGTGGCATAGCCTACGAGCAGTACTTC.

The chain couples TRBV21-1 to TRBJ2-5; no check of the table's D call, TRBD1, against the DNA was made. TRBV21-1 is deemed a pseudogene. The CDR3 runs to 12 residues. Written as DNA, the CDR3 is TGTGCCAGCCGGGACAGTCAAGAGACCCAGTACTTC. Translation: CASRDSQETQYF.

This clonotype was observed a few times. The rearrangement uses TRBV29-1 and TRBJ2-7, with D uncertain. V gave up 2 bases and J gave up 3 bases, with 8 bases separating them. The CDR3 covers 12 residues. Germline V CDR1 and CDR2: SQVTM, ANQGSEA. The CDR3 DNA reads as TGCAGCGTTGAAAACCCCGGCTACGAGCAGTACTTC. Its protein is CSVENPGYEQYF.

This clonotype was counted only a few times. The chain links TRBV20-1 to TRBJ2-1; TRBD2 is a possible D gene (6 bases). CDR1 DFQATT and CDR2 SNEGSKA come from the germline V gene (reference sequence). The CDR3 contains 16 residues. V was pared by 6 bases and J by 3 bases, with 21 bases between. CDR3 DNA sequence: TGCAGTGCCCCCCAAGTCGGGAGACGGTACTACAATGAGCAGTTCTTC. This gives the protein CSAPQVGRRYYNEQFF.

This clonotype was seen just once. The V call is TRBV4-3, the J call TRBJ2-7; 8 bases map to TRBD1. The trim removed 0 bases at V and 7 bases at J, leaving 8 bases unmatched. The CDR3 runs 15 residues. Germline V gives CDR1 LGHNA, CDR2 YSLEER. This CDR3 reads CASSQEGQGYNEQYF. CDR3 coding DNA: TGCGCCAGCAGCCAAGAAGGACAGGGCTACAATGAGCAGTACTTC.

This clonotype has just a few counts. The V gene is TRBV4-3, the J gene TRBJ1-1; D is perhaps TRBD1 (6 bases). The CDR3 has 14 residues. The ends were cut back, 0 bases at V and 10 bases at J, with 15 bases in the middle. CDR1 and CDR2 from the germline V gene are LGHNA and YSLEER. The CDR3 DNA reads TGCGCCAGCAGCCAAGATTGGGGGGCTGGGGGAGCTTTCTTT. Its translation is CASSQDWGAGGAFF.

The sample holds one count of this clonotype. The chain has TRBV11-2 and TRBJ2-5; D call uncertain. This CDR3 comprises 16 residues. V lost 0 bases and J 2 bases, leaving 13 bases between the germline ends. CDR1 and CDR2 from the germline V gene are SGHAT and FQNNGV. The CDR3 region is CASSLDHDGLQETQYF. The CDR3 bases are TGTGCCAGCAGCTTAGATCATGATGGGCTACAAGAGACCCAGTACTTC.

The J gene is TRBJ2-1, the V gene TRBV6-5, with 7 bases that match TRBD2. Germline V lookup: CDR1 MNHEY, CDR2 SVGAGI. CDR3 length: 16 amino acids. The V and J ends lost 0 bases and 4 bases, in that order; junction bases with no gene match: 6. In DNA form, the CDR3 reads TGTGCCAGCAGTTACTCGACCGGGGGAGGGTACAATGAGCAGTTCTTC. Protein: CASSYSTGGGYNEQFF.

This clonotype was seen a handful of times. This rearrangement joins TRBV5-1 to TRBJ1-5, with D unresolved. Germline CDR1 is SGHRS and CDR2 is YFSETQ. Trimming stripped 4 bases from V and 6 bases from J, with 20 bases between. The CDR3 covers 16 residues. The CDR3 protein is CASSAGGDTARQPQHF. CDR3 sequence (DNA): TGCGCCAGCAGCGCCGGCGGTGACACCGCACGTCAGCCCCAGCATTTT.

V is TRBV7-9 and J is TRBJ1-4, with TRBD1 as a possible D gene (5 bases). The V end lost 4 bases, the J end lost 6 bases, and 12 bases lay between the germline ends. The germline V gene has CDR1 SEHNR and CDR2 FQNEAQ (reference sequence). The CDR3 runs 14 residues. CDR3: CASSYRSLDEKLFF. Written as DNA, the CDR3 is TGTGCCAGCAGCTACAGGTCCCTGGATGAAAAACTGTTTTTT. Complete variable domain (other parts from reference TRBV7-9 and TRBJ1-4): DTGVSQNPRHKITKRGQNVTFRCDPISEHNRLYWYRQTLGQGPEFLTYFQNEAQLEKSRLLSDRFSAERPKGSFSTLEIQRTEQGDSAMYLCASSYRSLDEKLFFGSGTQLSVL.